This TCR beta chain was identified during a study of shared clonotypes between healthy human individuals. Whole-study findings and limits: The study generally estimated greater richness for naive than memory subsets. Several donors had roughly 5.2% of their naive CD4 clonotypes in common.

Details on this clone: As yet, its antigen is unknown.

Only in-frame clones appear in the TCRdb table, and some are missing; sequencing was by immunoSEQ multiplex PCR. The sample has about 2.3 million clones, just over 90% seen once. The CDR3 loop spans 18 amino acids. V shed 2 bases and J 7 bases; nucleotides not matched to a gene: 12. Looked up from germline, CDR1 is MNHNS and CDR2 is SASEGT. Material for sequencing was naive CD4+ T cells from PBMCs. The sample's subset: CD45RA+ positively selected. This sequence was found in a man in his late teens or twenties in good health. Some clones in this sample may be carry-over from other donors' samples. The rearrangement links TRBV6-1 to TRBJ2-2, with 11 bases identical to TRBD2. CDR3 DNA: TGTGCCAGCAGTGAAATGATTGGTAGCGGGAGGGTTGGCGGGGAGCTGTTTTTT. Protein: CASSEMIGSGRVGGELFF.